A selection of T cell receptor beta chains follows, all from one sample in a study of STAT5B mutations in CD4+ large granular lymphocyte leukemia. Generated by immunoSEQ multiplex PCR, the TCRdb table keeps only in-frame clones and is missing some. The sample yields roughly 48,000 clones, roughly two thirds seen once. The specimen was CD4+ T cells from blood buffy coats. These receptors all stem from a human donor in good health. The CDR3 runs from the conserved cysteine through the conserved F or W. The D gene is left open where the match is weak. Clone size is given for some rows only: seen once, a few or many times, or a class if the clone is expanded.

.	TRBD2	TRBJ2-1	TRBV11-2	TGTGCCAGCAGCTTAGAGGGGGGGGAATTCAATGAGCAGTTCTTC	CASSLEGGEFNEQFF
.	.	TRBJ1-1	TRBV11-2	TGTGCCAGCAGCTTATCCGAGGGAGCTGAAGCTTTCTTT	CASSLSEGAEAFF
.	.	TRBJ2-1	TRBV19	TGTGCCAGCCAGACAGGCAGCTCCTACAATGAGCAGTTCTTC	CASQTGSSYNEQFF
.	TRBD1	TRBJ1-1	TRBV14	TGTGCCAGCAGCCTACAGGGGGACACTGAAGCTTTCTTT	CASSLQGDTEAFF
.	.	TRBJ1-4	TRBV10-3	TGTGCCATCAGTGGAGAACCAACTAATGAAAAACTGTTTTTT	CAISGEPTNEKLFF
few	TRBD1	TRBJ1-1	TRBV18	TGTGCCAGCTCCAGGACAGGGGGCACTGAAGCTTTCTTT	CASSRTGGTEAFF
.	TRBD1	TRBJ2-7	TRBV6-5	TGTGCCAGCAGTTACGGTGGGACAGCCAGTTACGAGCAGTACTTC	CASSYGGTASYEQYF
.	TRBD2	TRBJ2-1	TRBV10-3	TGTGCCATCAGCCACCCCGGGGAGGGGCGGGATGAGCAGTTCTTC	CAISHPGEGRDEQFF
few	.	TRBJ1-6	TRBV25-1	TGTGCCAGCAGTGACCCCCAGGGTTCACCCCTCCACTTT	CASSDPQGSPLHF
.	.	TRBJ1-5	TRBV6-1	TGTGCCAGCAGTTGGGAGGGGCCCAATCAGCCCCAGCATTTT	CASSWEGPNQPQHF
few	.	TRBJ1-6	TRBV14	TGTGCCAGCAGCCTCTTGTCTAATTCACCCCTCCACTTT	CASSLLSNSPLHF
few	.	TRBJ1-2	TRBV6-6	TGTGCCACCAGAGCTAACTATGGCTACACCTTC	CATRANYGYTF
.	TRBD2	TRBJ2-5	TRBV29-1	TGCAGCGTTGAAGGGGGACTAGTACGAGAGACCCAGTACTTC	CSVEGGLVRETQYF